Listed here are 4 T cell receptor beta chains from one sample, sequenced in a study of identical twins. In TCRdb, the 5' RACE reads were re-called with MiXCR into one record per CDR3 protein. Of 500,000 to 700,000 distinct CDR3 sequences listed, just over 7% were seen once; the top ten hold less than 2%. A further study also used this sample, focusing on yellow fever vaccine responses in identical twins.

The source material was PBMCs. Receptor source: a woman between 18 and 30 years old in good health.

V gene TRBV2 combines with J gene TRBJ1-2; unclear D gene. Between the trimmed V and J ends, which lost 10 bases and 6 bases, there was a span of 15 bases. The CDR3 has 12 amino acids. CDR1 is SNHLY, CDR2 FYNNEI, per germline. The CDR3 DNA follows: TGTGCCACCGCATCCTTAATGGATGGCTACACCTTC. As protein: CATASLMDGYTF.

The rearrangement links TRBV2 to TRBJ2-1; no reliable D call. The V and J ends lost 3 bases and 6 bases respectively, with 12 bases between them. The CDR3 runs to 14 residues. CDR1 is SNHLY, CDR2 FYNNEI, per germline. CDR3 DNA sequence: TGTGCCAGCAGTGAGTTCCCGGTTAGCAATGAGCAGTTCTTC. Protein product: CASSEFPVSNEQFF. The variable domain in full, with the rest retrieved from reference TRBV2 and TRBJ2-1, is EPEVTQTPSHQVTQMGQEVILRCVPISNHLYFYWYRQILGQKVEFLVSFYNNEISEKSEIFDDQFSVERPDGSNFTLKIRSTKLEDSAMYFCASSEFPVSNEQFFGPGTRLTVL.

This clonotype was seen at least ten times. The chain links TRBV6-1 to TRBJ1-1; the D is unclear. The CDR3 has 14 amino acids. Germline V gene sequence: CDR1 MNHNS, CDR2 SASEGT. The V end lost 6 bases, the J end lost 1 base, and 12 bases lay between the germline ends. This CDR3 is CASSPRVGNTEAFF. The CDR3 region has the DNA TGTGCCAGCAGCCCCCGGGTCGGGAACACTGAAGCTTTCTTT.

This clonotype showed up many times. V and J are TRBV14 and TRBJ2-1, with 7 bases aligning to TRBD2. The J segment lost 9 bases and the V segment lost 3 bases, leaving 5 bases of the junction unmatched. The germline V gene has CDR1 SGHDN and CDR2 FVKESK. The CDR3 totals 13 residues. The chain's CDR3 is CASSHVAGREQFF. The DNA for the CDR3 is TGTGCCAGCAGCCACGTAGCGGGCCGTGAGCAGTTCTTC.